This T cell receptor beta chain was recovered during a study of regulatory T cells in long-lasting Graves disease. There are many counts of this clonotype. Trimming removed 6 bases at V and 0 bases at J, with 11 bases between. CDR3 length equals 14 residues. Researchers made TCR beta libraries by using iRepertoire HTBI primers and running Arm-PCR on CDR3 regions. TCRdb recomputed calls from the multiplex PCR reads with MiXCR, one row per CDR3 protein. The data show around 400,000 distinct CDR3 sequences, around 15% seen once. Specified time point: newly diagnosed GD, antithyroid drugs for less than 3 months. Extracted RNA from PBMCs served as the source of the TCR library.

This material consisted of peripheral blood mononuclear cells (PBMCs), taken at new diagnosis, from a patient treated with antithyroid drugs. The TCR sequence derives from a female donor with Graves disease. This chain uses TRBV12-3 or TRBV12-4 with TRBJ1-1, with a weak D call TRBD1 (6 bases). The CDR3 loop is CASSWGALNTEAFF. CDR3 nucleotide sequence: TGTGCCAGCAGCTGGGGGGCCCTGAACACTGAAGCTTTCTTT.